The rows below give T cell receptor beta chains drawn from one sample of a study of control samples from healthy donors and cancer patients. Profiling relied on immunoSEQ multiplex PCR, and the TCRdb table lists in-frame clones only, not all of them. In the table there are 260,000 or so clones, roughly 87% of which are singletons. The sequenced sample was PBMCs. The source of these receptors is a woman aged 55 to 70 with lung cancer. The CDR3 runs from the conserved cysteine through the conserved F or W. Each record gives: clone size, J gene, V gene, D gene, CDR3 DNA, CDR3 protein. D genes are given only for firm matches. Rows may omit the clone size; those that give it use once, few, many or a size class.

. | TRBJ1-3 | TRBV10-2 | . | TGCGCCAGCAGTGAGAGGAATAGGGGTGAAAACACCATATATTTT | CASSERNRGENTIYF
. | TRBJ2-2 | TRBV30 | TRBD2 | TGTGCCTGGAGCCGTGTGACTAGCGGGAGGAGGACCGGGGAGCTGTTTTTT | CAWSRVTSGRRTGELFF
. | TRBJ1-4 | TRBV14 | . | TGTGCCAGCAGCCAAGAGCGCGGAGGAGGAGGTGAAAAACTGTTTTTT | CASSQERGGGGEKLFF
. | TRBJ1-2 | TRBV27 | . | TGTGCCAGCACCGCCTCGGCAGGAACTAACTATGGCTACACCTTC | CASTASAGTNYGYTF
once | TRBJ2-1 | TRBV9 | . | TGTGCCAGCAGCGTAGGGCGATTTGAGCAGTTCTTC | CASSVGRFEQFF
. | TRBJ2-1 | TRBV5-1 | . | TGCGCCAGCAGCTCCCCCCCGGGCGGCTACAATGAGCAGTTCTTC | CASSSPPGGYNEQFF
few | TRBJ1-2 | TRBV2 | . | TGTGCCAGCAGTGCCGAACAGGGACGCTATGGCTACACCTTC | CASSAEQGRYGYTF
once | TRBJ2-6 | TRBV6-6 | . | TGTGCCAGCAGCGAGCGGGACAGGCCGGCCAACGTCCTGACTTTC | CASSERDRPANVLTF
. | TRBJ2-1 | TRBV7-8 | TRBD2 | TGTGCCAGCAGAGGGACTAGCGGGCCAAATGAGCAGTTCTTC | CASRGTSGPNEQFF
. | TRBJ1-2 | TRBV24-1 | TRBD1 | TGTGCCACCAGTGACTCGACAGGGTTAGCCTATGGCTACACCTTC | CATSDSTGLAYGYTF
. | TRBJ1-1 | TRBV11-3 | . | TGTGCCAGCAGCTACGGTGGGGAAAACACTGAAGCTTTCTTT | CASSYGGENTEAFF
few | TRBJ2-5 | TRBV11-2 | TRBD2 | TGTGCCAGCAGCTTAGTCAGCGGGGGGCCGCAAGAGACCCAGTACTTC | CASSLVSGGPQETQYF
. | TRBJ1-5 | TRBV15 | . | TGTGCCACCAGCAGAGATCAAGGGCGTCTCCCCCAGCATTTT | CATSRDQGRLPQHF
. | TRBJ2-7 | TRBV5-1 | . | TGCGCCAGCACCCGGCTGGGCTCCTACGAGCAGTACTTC | CASTRLGSYEQYF
few | TRBJ1-6 | TRBV6-5 | . | TGTGCCAGCAGAACTACCGGTTTGAGGCCACCCCTCCACTTT | CASRTTGLRPPLHF
once | TRBJ2-3 | TRBV3-1/TRBV3-2 | TRBD1 | TGTGCCAGCAGCCAAAATCGACAGGGCATCGGGGCAGATACGCAGTATTTT | CASSQNRQGIGADTQYF
. | TRBJ1-5 | TRBV7-9 | TRBD1 | TGTGCCAGCAGCGAGGGGGCAGGTCAGCCCCAGCATTTT | CASSEGAGQPQHF
. | TRBJ2-2 | TRBV5-1 | . | TGCGCCAGCAAGACCGCTAGCCTGAACACCGGGGAGCTGTTTTTT | CASKTASLNTGELFF
. | TRBJ2-7 | TRBV5-1 | . | TGCGCCAGCAGCTTGGGGACGGCCTCCTACGAGCAGTACTTC | CASSLGTASYEQYF
. | TRBJ2-7 | TRBV19 | TRBD1 | TGTGCCAGTAGTACCGTACAGGGGGCAGGGGAGCAGTACTTC | CASSTVQGAGEQYF
. | TRBJ2-1 | TRBV5-1 | . | TGCGCCAGCAGCTCCTCCGGGACTTTTATCGGTGAGCAGTTCTTC | CASSSSGTFIGEQFF
. | TRBJ1-4 | TRBV4-2 | . | TGTGCCAGCAGCCAAGGGAGACAGAATGAAAAACTGTTTTTT | CASSQGRQNEKLFF
. | TRBJ2-1 | TRBV5-1 | . | TGCGCCAGCAGCTTGGGTGCTAGTAACAATGAGCAGTTCTTC | CASSLGASNNEQFF
once | TRBJ1-5 | TRBV19 | TRBD1 | TGTGCCAGTAGGGGACAGGGGAGACAGCCCCAGCATTTT | CASRGQGRQPQHF
once | TRBJ1-2 | TRBV7-2 | . | TGTGCCAGCAGCTTATTCCAGAGCTATGGCTACACCTTC | CASSLFQSYGYTF
. | TRBJ2-2 | TRBV7-2 | . | TGTGCCAGCAGCTTGGGGTGGGGCGGGGAGCTGTTTTTT | CASSLGWGGELFF
once | TRBJ1-1 | TRBV9 | TRBD1 | TGTGCCAGCAGCGTAGGGCAGGGGGCCAACACTGAAGCTTTCTTT | CASSVGQGANTEAFF
once | TRBJ1-6 | TRBV5-4 | . | TGTGCCAGCAGCTTGGCCGGACCCGATTCACCCCTCCACTTT | CASSLAGPDSPLHF
. | TRBJ1-3 | TRBV5-1 | . | TGCGCCAGCAGCTTGGCCGGCGCCTTGGGTGGAAACACCATATATTTT | CASSLAGALGGNTIYF
. | TRBJ2-7 | TRBV6-6 | . | TGTGCCAGCAGTTACTCACCGGGACCCCTGGGCGAGCAGTACTTC | CASSYSPGPLGEQYF
. | TRBJ2-3 | TRBV27 | . | TGTGCCAGCAGTTCCCGGGACGGGGGCCCAGATACGCAGTATTTT | CASSSRDGGPDTQYF
once | TRBJ2-4 | TRBV5-4 | . | TGTGCCAGCAGCTTCAGCGGAGCCAAAAACATTCAGTACTTC | CASSFSGAKNIQYF
. | TRBJ1-6 | TRBV2 | . | TGTGCCAGCCGTATTAGAAGAACGCTACATTCACCCCTCCACTTT | CASRIRRTLHSPLHF
once | TRBJ2-5 | TRBV5-1 | . | TGCGCCAGCAGCTTGGATGTCGGCCAAGAGACCCAGTACTTC | CASSLDVGQETQYF
once | TRBJ2-2 | TRBV9 | . | TGTGCCAGCAGCGTAGACCCGGGAGCCAGCGCGGGGGAGCTGTTTTTT | CASSVDPGASAGELFF
. | TRBJ1-2 | TRBV3-1/TRBV3-2 | . | TGTGCCAGCAGCCACGAGGTAGGGAATGGCTACACCTTC | CASSHEVGNGYTF
. | TRBJ1-2 | TRBV21-1 | . | TGTGCCAGCAGCCCCCGGACAGGATATTATGGCTACACCTTC | CASSPRTGYYGYTF
. | TRBJ1-1 | TRBV10-3 | TRBD1 | TGTGCCATCAGTGAGTCGACGGGGACAGGATCGAACACTGAAGCTTTCTTT | CAISESTGTGSNTEAFF
. | TRBJ1-2 | TRBV19 | TRBD1 | TGTGCCAGTTCGGACAGGGCGTATGGCTACACCTTC | CASSDRAYGYTF
. | TRBJ1-2 | TRBV5-6 | . | TGTGCCAGCAGCTTGTCAAATCTTGGCTACACCTTC | CASSLSNLGYTF
. | TRBJ2-7 | TRBV7-9 | . | TGTGCCAGCAGCTTAATAGGTCCCGAGCAGTACTTC | CASSLIGPEQYF
. | TRBJ2-7 | TRBV19 | . | TGTGCCAGTAGAGCGGATCCCTACGAGCAGTACTTC | CASRADPYEQYF
few | TRBJ1-1 | TRBV11-2 | . | TGTGCCAGCAGCTTAAGTCTCACTGAAGCTTTCTTT | CASSLSLTEAFF